What follows are 9 T cell receptor beta chains derived from one specimen sequenced in a study of cytomegalovirus exposure and HLA in healthy donors (dated by TCRdb to about 2017). The library was prepared using the immunoSEQ multiplex PCR assay. The multiplex PCR relied on a mix of 60 forward primers for TCR Vbeta segments and 13 reverse primers for TCR Jbeta segments. TCRdb mirrors the immuneACCESS table, restricted to in-frame sequences. Some clones are absent from its copies; in checked studies, under half trace to an unresolved V gene, and the reason for the others is unknown. The sample table records about 130,000 clones; 84% of these occur just once. The leading ten clones occupy about 2.7% of the sample. The sample taken for sequencing was PBMCs. The receptor set was obtained from a woman under 30 in good health and CMV-seropositive.

This chain uses TRBV7-2 with TRBJ1-1, with TRBD1 as a possible D gene (5 bases). V was cut by 4 bases and J by 4 bases, with 10 bases left in between. In germline, CDR1 is SGHTA, CDR2 FQGNSA. CDR3 length equals 13 residues. This CDR3 is CASSWGGGTEAFF. The DNA of the CDR3 is TGTGCCAGCAGCTGGGGGGGAGGCACTGAAGCTTTCTTT.

The chain is built from TRBV19 and TRBJ2-1; 8 bases fit TRBD2. The length of the CDR3 is 15 residues. V lost 3 bases, J lost 7 bases, and 8 bases stayed unmatched. Per the germline V gene, CDR1 is LNHDA and CDR2 is SQIVND (reference sequence). The CDR3: CASSITGTSINEQFF. CDR3 sequence (DNA): TGTGCCAGTAGTATCACCGGGACTAGTATTAATGAGCAGTTCTTC.

The chain recombines TRBV27 with TRBJ2-7; 8 nucleotides line up with TRBD1. The junction had 18 bases not matched to a gene; V was cut back by 4 bases and J by 7 bases. The CDR3 contains 17 residues. The germline CDR1 and CDR2 sequences are MNHEY and SMNVEV (reference sequence). The CDR3 protein is CASSSLGTGTYAGEQYF. In DNA form, the CDR3 reads TGTGCCAGCAGTTCCCTAGGGACAGGTACTTATGCAGGGGAGCAGTACTTC.

The chain employs TRBV5-1 and TRBJ1-1; D uncertain. Trimming stripped 2 bases from V and 5 bases from J, with 7 bases between. Germline V gene lookup returns CDR1 SGHRS and CDR2 YFSETQ. The CDR3 is 12 residues long. The CDR3 DNA is TGCGCCAGCAGCTTAGTCGGGACTGAAGCTTTCTTT. This translates into CASSLVGTEAFF. Full variable domain (missing parts from reference TRBV5-1 and TRBJ1-1): KAGVTQTPRYLIKTRGQQVTLSCSPISGHRSVSWYQQTPGQGLQFLFEYFSETQRNKGNFPGRFSGRQFSNSRSEMNVSTLELGDSALYLCASSLVGTEAFFGQGTRLTVV.

The rearrangement uses TRBV30 and TRBJ2-5; weak D call: TRBD2 (6 bases). Trimming pared 2 bases from V and 5 bases from J, leaving 15 bases between. The CDR3 length is 14 residues. Germline CDR1 reads GTSNPN; CDR2 reads SVGIG (reference sequence). CDR3 coding DNA: TGTGCCTGGAGTTGGGGCAGGGAGGTGGAGACCCAGTACTTC. This codes for CAWSWGREVETQYF.

CDR3 sequence (DNA): TGTGCCAGCAGCTTATCTCCGGAGTCCTACGAGCAGTACTTC. As protein: CASSLSPESYEQYF. V gene TRBV7-7 combines with J gene TRBJ2-7; D gene unclear. This CDR3 is built from 14 residues. From germline, CDR1 is SSHAT and CDR2 FNYEAQ (reference sequence). V dropped 2 bases and J dropped 1 base, with 9 bases sitting between them.

This clone was found once. This chain uses TRBV7-3 with TRBJ2-7, with TRBD1 matching over 9 bases. The CDR3 has 16 residues. From germline, CDR1 is SGHTA and CDR2 FQGTGA. Germline trimming cut 0 bases from V and 3 bases from J; bases unmatched to any gene: 6. As DNA, the CDR3 is TGTGCCAGCAGCTTAACCGGCGGGACAGGGTACTACGAGCAGTACTTC. This codes for CASSLTGGTGYYEQYF.

The sample holds a few counts of this clone. The chain links TRBV27 to TRBJ2-7; 11 nucleotides match TRBD1. The CDR3 loop spans 14 amino acids. The V gene's germline CDR1 is MNHEY and CDR2 SMNVEV (reference sequence). V dropped 4 bases and J dropped 6; count of bases not matched to a gene: 5. The CDR3 region is CASSSGQGAGEQYF. The CDR3, as DNA: TGTGCCAGCAGTTCCGGACAGGGGGCAGGCGAGCAGTACTTC.

The V call is TRBV6-4, the J call TRBJ2-3; a weak D match, TRBD1 (5 bases). With 8 bases removed from V and 5 bases from J, the gap between germline ends came to 23 bases. The CDR3 length is 16 residues. From germline, CDR1 is MRHNA and CDR2 SNTAGT. The CDR3 loop is CASRLAPGFGVDTQYF. As DNA, the CDR3 is TGTGCCAGCCGCCTGGCCCCAGGGTTTGGAGTAGATACGCAGTATTTT.